Listed here is a single TCR beta chain. This clonotype was seen a handful of times. There is no known antigen for this receptor. No base qualities exist here, and no much larger clone lies one base off it. The donors were roughly 39 Caucasian individuals from Russia, aged roughly 6 to 100 years, who were systemically healthy. Ten milliliters of peripheral blood were drawn from each donor into EDTA-treated Vacutainer tubes. Ficoll-Paque density-gradient centrifugation was used to isolate PBMCs, with at least 7 million per sample. Total RNA was extracted from PBMCs with Trizol reagent, with at least 5 micrograms obtained per sample. For every donor, flow cytometry on a PBMC aliquot measured the percentage of naive CD45RAhigh/CD27high T cells. This record belongs to a study of blood T cells in healthy people across ages (dated by TCRdb to 2015 to 2017). Study-level background: In model experiments, roughly one uniquely barcoded TCR beta cDNA molecule per two T cells was captured by template switching. To avoid experimental bias, donors of different ages were spread randomly across the sequencing lanes. To track age-related changes in TCR beta repertoire diversity, the study relied on deep sequencing normalized with unique cDNA molecular identifiers. Donors were grouped into four age groups: young (average 16 years), middle-aged (under 40), aged (over 55) and long-lived (just over 80). Using the same blood draw, the study looked at two additional independent replicas of 1 million unique cDNA reads for two donors, one aged 18 to 30 and the other aged 80 or older.

Libraries were prepared through 5' RACE. The instrument was an Illumina HiSeq 2500. A second PCR of roughly 7 to 11 cycles was performed with a sample-barcoded 5' primer and a J-beta primer mix. A template-switch 5' adaptor carrying 12 random nucleotides introduced a unique molecular identifier onto each TCR beta cDNA molecule. At least 2.5 million CDR3-containing paired-end reads were obtained from each sample. First-strand cDNA was synthesized from all RNA with the Mint cDNA synthesis kit, primed by a TRBC-specific oligonucleotide. All cDNA was treated with uracil-DNA glycosylase and then went through a first 18-cycle PCR with the universal primers M1SS and BC2_uni_R. For the original study's pipeline: Each sample was normalized by randomly selecting 1 million high-quality reads, each carrying a distinct molecular identifier. Instead of being binned into consensus sequences, reads with shared molecular identifiers were discarded. MiTCR, run with a Q25 quality threshold and the strictest error-elimination algorithm, handled CDR3 identification, clonotype clustering and error correction. A nonparametric unseen species model using Euler transformation provided a lower-bound estimate of total TCR beta diversity. TCRdb reprocessing: public reads trimmed at Q25 with fastp, clones called with MiXCR, in-frame beta chains kept. Records with the same CDR3 protein are collapsed into one entry carrying the most frequent genes and DNA. The V and J calls were not made by the authors but by TCRdb's processing. A total of hundreds of thousands of distinct CDR3 sequences appear in this sample, around 54% of them only once. The ten largest clonotypes hold approximately 37% of the sample.

The CDR3 starts with the cysteine, ends with the phenylalanine, and has 14 residues. Just CDR3 DNA is preserved here, 42 bases in frame from base 1. Via the germline V gene, CDR1 is SQVTM and CDR2 ANQGSEA. Germline trimming amounts to 2 bases on V and 4 bases on J, with 4 as the count of junction bases outside the gene matches. The research as a whole found: The percentage of naive T cells measured by flow cytometry correlated strongly with observed TCR beta diversity. Total diversity estimates from one million sequenced T cells were considered lower bounds and underestimates. As age increased, observed TCR beta diversity per million T cells dropped in a roughly linear way, and a significant reduction was already evident by age 40. Compared with the aged group, more naive CD4+ T cells, fewer expanded clones and increased TCR diversity were shown by the long-lived group, suggesting age selection. Because donor CMV infection status was unknown, age-related changes in expanded clonotypes were potentially confounded. Conclusive comparison of naive and antigen-experienced compartments was prevented by the profiling of bulk unsorted PBMCs.

This sequence was found in a man between 60 and 70 years old in good health. The rearrangement joined TRBV29-1 to TRBJ2-1; a stretch of 8 junction bases matches TRBD2. Sequencing was performed on blood. The CDR3: CSVESGSRYNEQFF. The bases read TGCAGCGTTGAAAGCGGGAGCAGATACAATGAGCAGTTCTTC.